This T cell receptor beta chain was captured in a study of blood T cells in healthy people across ages. Together with a sample-barcoded 5' primer, a J-beta primer mix was included in a second PCR lasting roughly 7 to 11 cycles. A single record per CDR3 protein comes from TCRdb applying MiXCR to the 5' RACE reads. The table shows nearly 1 million distinct CDR3 sequences, with around 54% occurring only once. General study results and limits: Per million T cells, TCR beta diversity dropped about linearly as age rose. It was held that diversity estimates obtained from one million T cells represented underestimates.

Germline V lookup: CDR1 KGHDR, CDR2 SFDVKD. The CDR3 is 16 amino acids. Trimming left V 1 base short and J 2 bases short, with 11 bases between. As regards this clonotype: Its antigen is unknown.

The sequence came from an older woman in good health. Specimen: blood. The chain uses TRBV24-1 and TRBJ2-1, with TRBD2 as a possible D gene (5 bases). The CDR3 DNA reads as TGTGCCACCAGTGATTTATCCGCGGGTCCCTACAATGAGCAGTTCTTC. It encodes CATSDLSAGPYNEQFF.